This entry features one TCR beta chain sequence. What it binds is unknown. Germline is not matched at one junction end, which may reflect a read error. Specified time point: week 11, during vaccination. Vaccine doses each comprised 300 ug of mutant IDH1 20-mer peptide, with topical imiquimod. These data are taken from a study of a mutant IDH1 vaccine in newly diagnosed glioma. The CDR3 contains 15 residues. The germline CDR1 and CDR2 sequences are SGHNT and YYREEE (reference sequence). The protocol was immunoSEQ multiplex PCR, while the TCRdb copy is restricted to in-frame clones and leaves out a portion. Of roughly 60,000 clones listed, about 84% are singletons.

The sample here was PBMCs, taken from a glioma patient whose treatment included an IDH1 peptide vaccine. The V call is TRBV5-4, the J call TRBJ1-2, with D hard to call. This TCR derives from a young man with glioma. The CDR3 is CASSQDPGANYGYTF. The CDR3 region has the DNA TGCGCCAGCAGCCAAGATCCGGGCGCGAACTATGGCTACACCTTC. Looking up the rest from reference TRBV5-4 and TRBJ1-2 gives the full variable domain: ETGVTQSPTHLIKTRGQQVTLRCSSQSGHNTVSWYQQALGQGPQFIFQYYREEENGRGNFPPRFSGLQFPNYSSELNVNALELDDSALYLCASSQDPGANYGYTFGSGTRLTVV.